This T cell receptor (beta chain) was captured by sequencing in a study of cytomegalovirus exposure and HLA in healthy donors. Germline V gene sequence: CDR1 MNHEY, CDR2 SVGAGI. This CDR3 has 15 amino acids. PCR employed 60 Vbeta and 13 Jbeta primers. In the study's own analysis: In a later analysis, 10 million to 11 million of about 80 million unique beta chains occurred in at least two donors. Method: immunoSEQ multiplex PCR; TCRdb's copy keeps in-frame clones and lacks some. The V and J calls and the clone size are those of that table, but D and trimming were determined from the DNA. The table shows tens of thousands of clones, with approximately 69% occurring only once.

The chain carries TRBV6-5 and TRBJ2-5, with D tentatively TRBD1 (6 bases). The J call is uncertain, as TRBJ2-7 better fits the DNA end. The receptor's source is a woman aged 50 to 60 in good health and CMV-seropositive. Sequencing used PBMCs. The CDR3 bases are TGTGCCACCGCCCAACTTGGGGGCGATTTATACGAGCAGTACTTC. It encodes CATAQLGGDLYEQYF.